The T cell receptor beta chain described here comes from a study of blood T cell repertoires in COVID-19. V was shortened by 4 bases and J by 8 bases, with 17 bases between the two germline ends. CDR3 length: 15 amino acids. Germline loops: CDR1 LGHDT, CDR2 YNNKEL (reference sequence). The protocol was immunoSEQ multiplex PCR, while the TCRdb copy is restricted to in-frame clones and leaves out a portion. This table holds 95,000 to 150,000 clones, around 83% found once. J is TRBJ1-4 and V is TRBV3-1 (or the pseudogene TRBV3-2); a weak D match, TRBD1 (5 bases). This receptor was obtained from a woman aged 30 to 39 who had recovered from COVID-19. The sample consisted of PBMCs or T cells enriched from blood (not recorded which). For the CDR3, the DNA is TGTGCCAGCAGCCTCGGTCCGCCAAGGGGAGAAAAACTGTTTTTT. It encodes CASSLGPPRGEKLFF.